This T cell receptor (beta chain) was found in a study of blood T cell repertoires in COVID-19. Whole-study context: PBMCs, B-cell-depleted T cells, or T cells were the source of the cDNA or gDNA that made up the material.

Original methodology: Reference gene primer amplification gave estimated nucleated cell counts. Assay used: immunoSEQ multiplex PCR; TCRdb lists only in-frame clones, some missing. That table is the source of V, J and clone size, and D and trimming were worked out from the DNA. There are about 200,000 clones in the sample; roughly 89% occur only once, and about 2.1% lies in the top ten. This CDR3 is built from 13 residues. CDR1 is MNHEY and CDR2 is SMNVEV in the germline V gene (reference sequence). Trimming left V 5 bases short and J 6 bases short, with 10 bases between. Recruitment covered about two dozen US areas and drew participants whose ages spanned roughly 18 to 89 years.

This receptor was identified in a woman in her thirties or forties with acute COVID-19. Sample: PBMCs or T cells enriched from blood (not recorded which). The chain uses TRBV27 and TRBJ2-2; D gene unclear. The CDR3 nucleotides are TGTGCCAGCAGTCAACAGTGGGCCGGGGAGCTGTTTTTT. Its protein is CASSQQWAGELFF.